This T cell receptor beta chain was found in a study of regulatory T cells in long-lasting Graves disease. Notes on the study in general: Shared public clonotypes totalled about 2,700 in persistent patients, compared with about 990 in new patients.

Time point here: persistent/refractory GD, antithyroid drugs over 5 years with positive TRAb. With RNA extracted from PBMCs as input, the TCR library was made. This clonotype has at least ten counts. Its antigen is not identified. CDR3-region Arm-PCR and iRepertoire HTBI primers produced the TCR beta libraries. Original processing methods: The samples yielded some 62 TRBV and some 15 TRBJ segments. TCRdb re-analysed the multiplex PCR reads in MiXCR, keeping a single row per CDR3 protein. The V and J calls come from TCRdb's annotation, not from the publication. The sample records about 290,000 distinct CDR3 sequences, around a fifth being singletons. The material sequenced was peripheral blood mononuclear cells (PBMCs), taken when the disease was refractory, from a patient treated with antithyroid drugs. This TCR was recovered from a female donor with Graves disease.

CDR3 loop: CASSYAPGRRETQYF. The CDR3 nucleotides read TGTGCCAGCAGCTACGCCCCGGGGAGAAGAGAGACCCAGTACTTC. The genes are TRBV11-2 and TRBJ2-5; D might be TRBD2 (5 bases). CDR3 length equals 15 residues. With 4 bases removed from V and 4 bases from J, the gap between germline ends came to 16 bases. Germline CDR1 SGHAT, CDR2 FQNNGV.